The next 6 T cell receptor beta chains were all read from a single sample in a study of blood T cells in healthy people across ages. With a J-beta primer mix and a sample-barcoded 5' primer, a second PCR ran about 7 to 11 cycles. TCRdb reprocessed the 5' RACE reads with MiXCR, giving one entry per CDR3 protein. The table includes more than 1,000,000 distinct CDR3 sequences, approximately 26% detected once. The same sample was also used in a study of T cells of mothers and their children.

Sequenced material: blood. These receptors all come from a girl under 10 years old in good health.

This chain uses TRBV29-1 with TRBJ1-4, with a possible D match to TRBD1 (5 bases). From germline, CDR1 is SQVTM and CDR2 ANQGSEA. The V and J ends lost 7 bases and 8 bases respectively, with 17 bases between them. There are 13 residues in the CDR3. The CDR3 bases are TGCAGCGGACGGTGGGGCTTGGAGGAAAAACTGTTTTTT. It yields the protein CSGRWGLEEKLFF.

This clonotype has more than one count but fewer than ten. A read error may produce the germline difference seen at one junction end. J is TRBJ2-7 and V is TRBV7-2; a possible D gene is TRBD1 (6 bases). Germline assignment: CDR1 SGHTA and CDR2 FQGNSA. The CDR3 extends over 11 amino acids. The CDR3 DNA follows: TGTGCCAGCAGCCTAGGGGGAGAGCAGCACTTC. It specifies CASSLGGEQHF. The full variable domain, with the rest looked up from reference TRBV7-2 and TRBJ2-7, is GAGVSQSPSNKVTEKGKDVELRCDPISGHTALYWYRQSLGQGLEFLIYFQGNSAPDKSGLPSDRFSAERTGGSVSTLTIQRTQQEDSAVYLCASSLGGEQHFGPGTRLTVT.

V gene TRBV29-1 combines with J gene TRBJ2-5; D might be TRBD1 (6 bases). There are 11 residues in the CDR3. Germline lookup yields CDR1 SQVTM and CDR2 ANQGSEA. V lost 7 bases, J lost 5 bases, and 11 bases lay in between. CDR3 sequence: CSGRGYETQYF. The CDR3 DNA sequence: TGCAGCGGCAGGGGTTATGAGACCCAGTACTTC.

In its sample, this clonotype was seen a few times. The chain links TRBV9 to TRBJ1-3; a weak D match, TRBD1 (6 bases). CDR1 and CDR2 from the germline V gene are SGDLS and YYNGEE. V lost 6 bases and J lost 0, with 19 bases in between. This CDR3 is built from 17 residues. The CDR3 DNA follows: TGTGCCAGCACCGGGGGGCCCACATGGAGCTCTGGAAACACCATATATTTT. Translated, it gives CASTGGPTWSSGNTIYF.

This clonotype has a handful of counts. V and J are TRBV27 and TRBJ2-3; D uncertain. The CDR3 runs 13 residues. Germline-derived CDR1 and CDR2 are MNHEY and SMNVEV (reference sequence). Trimming stripped 5 bases from V and 6 bases from J, with 12 bases between. Here the CDR3 reads CASSLTGFDTQYF. The CDR3 DNA sequence: TGTGCCAGCAGTCTTACGGGTTTCGATACGCAGTATTTT.

As regards this clonotype: Because the CDR3 is missing its conserved closing phenylalanine or tryptophan, this is likely a read error. The rearrangement uses TRBV6-5 and TRBJ1-2; 7 nucleotides match TRBD1. The CDR3 is made up of 12 amino acids. Losses at the gene ends were 6 bases for V and 7 bases for J; bases not matched to a gene: 5. From germline, CDR1 is MNHEY and CDR2 SVGAGI. CDR3 loop: CASSRGQVGYTL. The DNA for the CDR3 is TGTGCCAGCAGCCGCGGACAGGTTGGCTACACCCTC.